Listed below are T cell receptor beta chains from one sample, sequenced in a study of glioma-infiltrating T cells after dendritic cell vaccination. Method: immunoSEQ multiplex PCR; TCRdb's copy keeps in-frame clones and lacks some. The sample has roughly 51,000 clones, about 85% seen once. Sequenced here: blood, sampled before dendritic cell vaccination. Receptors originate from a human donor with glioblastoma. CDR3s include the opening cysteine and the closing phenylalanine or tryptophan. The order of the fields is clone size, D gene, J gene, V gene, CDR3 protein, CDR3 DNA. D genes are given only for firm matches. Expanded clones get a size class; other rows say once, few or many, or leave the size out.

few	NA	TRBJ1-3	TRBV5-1	CASSRISGQALSGNTIYF	TGCGCCAGCAGCCGGATCTCGGGACAAGCGCTCTCTGGAAACACCATATATTTT
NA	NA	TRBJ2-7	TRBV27	CASSLREGGAYEQYF	TGTGCCAGCAGTTTACGCGAGGGCGGCGCCTACGAGCAGTACTTC
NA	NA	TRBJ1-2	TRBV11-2	CASSLGIRGGHYGYTF	TGTGCCAGCAGCTTAGGTATTCGGGGGGGACACTATGGCTACACCTTC
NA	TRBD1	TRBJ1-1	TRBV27	CASSLDRAEGTEAFF	TGTGCCAGCAGTTTGGACAGGGCGGAGGGCACTGAAGCTTTCTTT
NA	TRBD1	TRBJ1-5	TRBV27	CASSLGGRRDRAGQPQHF	TGTGCCAGCAGTTTAGGCGGACGAAGGGACAGGGCTGGTCAGCCCCAGCATTTT
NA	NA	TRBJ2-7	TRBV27	CASSPGTYEQYF	TGTGCCAGCAGTCCCGGGACCTACGAGCAGTACTTC
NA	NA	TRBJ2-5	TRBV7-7	CASSLLGETQYF	TGTGCTAGCAGCTTGCTGGGCGAGACCCAGTACTTC
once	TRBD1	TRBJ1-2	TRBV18	CASSPVGQGANGYTF	TGTGCCAGCTCACCCGTCGGACAGGGGGCTAATGGCTACACCTTC
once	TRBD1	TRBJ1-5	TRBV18	CASSPGIGGQGYQHF	TGTGCCAGCTCACCGGGCATAGGCGGACAGGGGTATCAGCATTTT
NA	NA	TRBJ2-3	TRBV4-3	CASSQEQTYTQYF	TGCGCCAGCAGCCAAGAGCAAACATATACGCAGTATTTT
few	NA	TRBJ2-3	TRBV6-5	CASSYSGGRRDTQYF	TGTGCCAGCAGTTACTCGGGTGGGCGTAGAGATACGCAGTATTTT
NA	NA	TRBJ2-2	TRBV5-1	CASRDTRSTGELFF	TGCGCCAGCCGCGACACCCGCTCCACCGGGGAGCTGTTTTTT
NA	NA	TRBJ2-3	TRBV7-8	CASSSWRLRTDTQYF	TGTGCCAGCAGCTCCTGGAGGCTACGAACAGATACGCAGTATTTT
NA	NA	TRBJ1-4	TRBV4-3	CASSPTRTDEKLFF	TGCGCCAGCAGCCCGACGCGGACAGATGAAAAACTGTTTTTT
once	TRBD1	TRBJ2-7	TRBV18	CASSPLGQGISLLKPYEQYF	TGTGCCAGCTCACCATTGGGACAGGGGATTTCCCTCCTAAAGCCCTACGAGCAGTACTTC
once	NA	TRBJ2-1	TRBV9	CASSVADPGAGPPYEQFF	TGTGCCAGCAGCGTAGCCGACCCGGGAGCGGGCCCTCCTTATGAGCAGTTCTTC
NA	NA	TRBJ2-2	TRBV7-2	CASSFPSVNTGELFF	TGTGCCAGCAGCTTCCCTTCGGTCAACACCGGGGAGCTGTTTTTT
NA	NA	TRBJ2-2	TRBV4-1	CASSQDHGASGELFF	TGCGCCAGCAGCCAAGATCATGGGGCAAGCGGGGAGCTGTTTTTT
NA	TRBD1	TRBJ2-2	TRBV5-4	CASSLRDSPLTNTGELFF	TGTGCCAGCAGCTTGAGGGACAGCCCATTAACGAACACCGGGGAGCTGTTTTTT
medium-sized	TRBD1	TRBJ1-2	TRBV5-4	CASSFRSTVPGDRYGYTF	TGTGCCAGCAGCTTTAGGTCTACCGTCCCCGGGGACAGATATGGCTACACCTTC